The clone carrying this T cell receptor (beta chain) was recorded only once. As originally analysed: Amplifying reference gene primers gave estimates of nucleated cell counts. Method: immunoSEQ multiplex PCR; TCRdb's copy keeps in-frame clones and lacks some. V and J calls and clone size follow that table, whereas D and trimming were derived from the DNA. Here the sample spans approximately 190,000 clones, approximately 80% being singletons. The data are from a study of blood T cell repertoires in COVID-19. Study-wide background: The origin of the acute and convalescent COVID-19 samples was the United States, Italy and Spain.

The ends were cut back, 6 bases at V and 4 bases at J, with 13 bases in the middle. CDR3 length: 14 amino acids. Looked up from germline, CDR1 is MGHDK and CDR2 is SYGVNS. This chain joins TRBV25-1 and TRBJ1-5; D unclear. The receptor was derived from a man in his fifties or sixties with acute or convalescent COVID-19. Sequencing input: peripheral blood. The CDR3 DNA reads as TGTGCCAGCAGAAACGCAGGTCAGAATCAGCCCCAGCATTTT. Protein: CASRNAGQNQPQHF. Supplemented by reference TRBV25-1 and TRBJ1-5, the full variable domain reads EADIYQTPRYLVIGTGKKITLECSQTMGHDKMYWYQQDPGMELHLIHYSYGVNSTEKGDLSSESTVSRIRTEHFPLTLESARPSHTSQYLCASRNAGQNQPQHFGDGTRLSIL.